A selection of T cell receptor beta chains follows, all from one sample in a study of T cell changes during pregnancy in multiple sclerosis. Assay used: immunoSEQ multiplex PCR; TCRdb lists only in-frame clones, some missing. The data hold under 50,000 clones, with 80% to 90% observed a single time. Here the sequenced sample was CD4+ T cells from peripheral blood mononuclear cells, taken after pregnancy. All receptors derive from a female donor with multiple sclerosis, enrolled in a pregnancy study. Both conserved end residues are part of each CDR3. D genes are given only for firm matches. The size of a clone is reported for some rows only, either as once, few or many, or as a class for expanded clones.

J gene: TRBJ2-1; clone size: NA; D gene: NA; V gene: TRBV10-1; CDR3 protein: CASSEGASAYNEQFF; CDR3 DNA: TGCGCCAGCAGTGAAGGGGCCAGCGCGTACAATGAGCAGTTCTTC
J gene: TRBJ2-1; clone size: NA; D gene: TRBD2; V gene: TRBV27; CDR3 protein: CASSLPGTSGSYNEQFF; CDR3 DNA: TGTGCCAGCAGTTTACCGGGGACTAGCGGATCCTACAATGAGCAGTTCTTC
J gene: TRBJ2-3; clone size: NA; D gene: TRBD2; V gene: TRBV6-5; CDR3 protein: CASSYSRLAGDDTQYF; CDR3 DNA: TGTGCCAGCAGTTACAGTCGGCTAGCGGGAGATGATACGCAGTATTTT
J gene: TRBJ1-4; clone size: NA; D gene: NA; V gene: TRBV18; CDR3 protein: CASSPPGADNEKLFF; CDR3 DNA: TGTGCCAGCTCACCACCGGGGGCTGATAATGAAAAACTGTTTTTT
J gene: TRBJ2-7; clone size: NA; D gene: TRBD1; V gene: TRBV5-1; CDR3 protein: CASSPRDRGGEQYF; CDR3 DNA: TGCGCCAGCAGCCCCCGGGACAGGGGAGGCGAGCAGTACTTC
J gene: TRBJ1-5; clone size: NA; D gene: NA; V gene: TRBV19; CDR3 protein: CASRVHPTGVGNQPQHF; CDR3 DNA: TGTGCCAGTAGGGTACACCCGACGGGGGTTGGCAATCAGCCCCAGCATTTT
J gene: TRBJ1-1; clone size: NA; D gene: TRBD1; V gene: TRBV5-1; CDR3 protein: CASKQGANTEAFF; CDR3 DNA: TGCGCCAGTAAACAGGGGGCGAACACTGAAGCTTTCTTT
J gene: TRBJ1-4; clone size: NA; D gene: NA; V gene: TRBV5-1; CDR3 protein: CASSLARGSNEKLFF; CDR3 DNA: TGCGCCAGCAGCTTGGCCCGGGGATCTAATGAAAAACTGTTTTTT
J gene: TRBJ1-4; clone size: NA; D gene: NA; V gene: TRBV2; CDR3 protein: CASSQESEKLFF; CDR3 DNA: TGTGCCAGCAGCCAAGAGTCTGAAAAACTGTTTTTT
J gene: TRBJ1-4; clone size: NA; D gene: NA; V gene: TRBV28; CDR3 protein: CASSTLGGATNEKLFF; CDR3 DNA: TGTGCCAGCAGCACCTTGGGGGGTGCCACTAATGAAAAACTGTTTTTT
J gene: TRBJ2-1; clone size: NA; D gene: NA; V gene: TRBV7-2; CDR3 protein: CASSRAGRYNEQFF; CDR3 DNA: TGTGCCAGCAGCCGTGCTGGGCGCTACAATGAGCAGTTCTTC
J gene: TRBJ1-5; clone size: few; D gene: NA; V gene: TRBV28; CDR3 protein: CASRDLTQGPQPQHF; CDR3 DNA: TGTGCCAGCAGGGACCTGACGCAGGGTCCTCAGCCCCAGCATTTT
J gene: TRBJ2-1; clone size: NA; D gene: TRBD2; V gene: TRBV5-1; CDR3 protein: CASSLELAGGSYNEQFF; CDR3 DNA: TGCGCCAGCAGCCTCGAACTAGCGGGAGGATCCTACAATGAGCAGTTCTTC
J gene: TRBJ1-3; clone size: NA; D gene: NA; V gene: TRBV5-5; CDR3 protein: CASSLAAEYSGNTIYF; CDR3 DNA: TGTGCCAGCAGCTTGGCCGCGGAGTACTCTGGAAACACCATATATTTT
J gene: TRBJ2-7; clone size: NA; D gene: TRBD2; V gene: TRBV28; CDR3 protein: CASRSGTSAIYEQYF; CDR3 DNA: TGTGCCAGCAGAAGCGGGACTAGCGCGATCTACGAGCAGTACTTC
J gene: TRBJ1-1; clone size: NA; D gene: TRBD1; V gene: TRBV7-9; CDR3 protein: CASSFGQVNTEAFF; CDR3 DNA: TGTGCCAGCAGTTTCGGACAGGTGAACACTGAAGCTTTCTTT
J gene: TRBJ2-2; clone size: NA; D gene: TRBD2; V gene: TRBV10-2; CDR3 protein: CASSESGSGRAGELFF; CDR3 DNA: TGCGCCAGCAGTGAGTCGGGGAGCGGGAGGGCCGGGGAGCTGTTTTTT
J gene: TRBJ2-3; clone size: NA; D gene: NA; V gene: TRBV7-3; CDR3 protein: CASSLLAGYTDTQYF; CDR3 DNA: TGTGCCAGCAGCTTACTGGCGGGGTACACAGATACGCAGTATTTT
J gene: TRBJ2-2; clone size: NA; D gene: TRBD2; V gene: TRBV9; CDR3 protein: CASSVATGGYTGELFF; CDR3 DNA: TGTGCCAGCAGCGTAGCTACCGGGGGGTACACCGGGGAGCTGTTTTTT
J gene: TRBJ2-1; clone size: NA; D gene: NA; V gene: TRBV11-3; CDR3 protein: CASSQGEAGEQFF; CDR3 DNA: TGTGCCAGCAGCCAAGGGGAAGCTGGGGAGCAGTTCTTC
J gene: TRBJ2-3; clone size: NA; D gene: NA; V gene: TRBV7-8; CDR3 protein: CASSFGGRTDTQYF; CDR3 DNA: TGTGCCAGCAGCTTCGGCGGGCGCACAGATACGCAGTATTTT
J gene: TRBJ2-7; clone size: once; D gene: NA; V gene: TRBV6-5; CDR3 protein: CASSYDRDSYEQYF; CDR3 DNA: TGTGCCAGCAGTTATGACCGGGACTCCTACGAGCAGTACTTC
J gene: TRBJ2-1; clone size: NA; D gene: TRBD2; V gene: TRBV5-4; CDR3 protein: CASSSPPLAGGYNEQFF; CDR3 DNA: TGTGCCAGCAGCTCACCCCCCCTAGCGGGAGGATACAATGAGCAGTTCTTC
J gene: TRBJ2-7; clone size: NA; D gene: TRBD1; V gene: TRBV7-2; CDR3 protein: CASSLQGTGANEQYF; CDR3 DNA: TGTGCCAGCTCCCTCCAGGGGACAGGGGCCAACGAGCAGTACTTC
J gene: TRBJ2-2; clone size: NA; D gene: TRBD2; V gene: TRBV6-4; CDR3 protein: CASSLNGLAGAGELFF; CDR3 DNA: TGTGCCAGCAGTCTAAACGGACTAGCGGGGGCCGGGGAGCTGTTTTTT
J gene: TRBJ2-3; clone size: once; D gene: NA; V gene: TRBV6-6; CDR3 protein: CASREETDTQYF; CDR3 DNA: TGTGCCAGCAGGGAGGAGACGGATACGCAGTATTTT
J gene: TRBJ2-3; clone size: NA; D gene: TRBD2; V gene: TRBV7-3; CDR3 protein: CASSAASGSTDTQYF; CDR3 DNA: TGTGCCAGCAGCGCAGCTAGCGGGAGCACAGATACGCAGTATTTT
J gene: TRBJ2-1; clone size: few; D gene: TRBD1; V gene: TRBV5-1; CDR3 protein: CASSREGARDRVAHEQFF; CDR3 DNA: TGCGCCAGCAGCCGGGAAGGAGCGAGGGACAGGGTAGCCCATGAGCAGTTCTTC
J gene: TRBJ2-5; clone size: NA; D gene: NA; V gene: TRBV19; CDR3 protein: CASSSFQGMSETQYF; CDR3 DNA: TGTGCCAGTAGTTCGTTTCAGGGGATGTCGGAGACCCAGTACTTC
J gene: TRBJ2-5; clone size: NA; D gene: NA; V gene: TRBV7-2; CDR3 protein: CASSLAAQIQETQYF; CDR3 DNA: TGTGCCAGCAGCTTAGCGGCACAGATCCAAGAGACCCAGTACTTC
J gene: TRBJ1-1; clone size: once; D gene: NA; V gene: TRBV7-3; CDR3 protein: CASSLSGSQGNTEAFF; CDR3 DNA: TGTGCCAGCAGCTTAAGCGGCAGCCAGGGGAACACTGAAGCTTTCTTT
J gene: TRBJ2-2; clone size: NA; D gene: TRBD2; V gene: TRBV5-6; CDR3 protein: CASSYAGTTDTGELFF; CDR3 DNA: TGTGCCAGCAGCTATGCCGGGACTACCGACACCGGGGAGCTGTTTTTT
J gene: TRBJ1-2; clone size: NA; D gene: TRBD1; V gene: TRBV6-1; CDR3 protein: CASSKGTGGLYGYTF; CDR3 DNA: TGTGCCAGCAGTAAAGGGACAGGGGGCCTCTATGGCTACACCTTC
J gene: TRBJ1-1; clone size: NA; D gene: TRBD1; V gene: TRBV5-1; CDR3 protein: CASSVQQGMTEAFF; CDR3 DNA: TGCGCCAGCAGCGTACAACAGGGGATGACTGAAGCTTTCTTT
J gene: TRBJ2-7; clone size: NA; D gene: NA; V gene: TRBV28; CDR3 protein: CASSPGSSYEQYF; CDR3 DNA: TGTGCCAGCAGTCCGGGGAGCTCCTACGAGCAGTACTTC
J gene: TRBJ1-6; clone size: NA; D gene: TRBD1; V gene: TRBV7-9; CDR3 protein: CASSAGQQNSPLHF; CDR3 DNA: TGTGCCAGCAGCGCGGGACAGCAAAATTCACCCCTCCACTTT
J gene: TRBJ2-7; clone size: NA; D gene: NA; V gene: TRBV4-3; CDR3 protein: CASSQEAGIYEQYF; CDR3 DNA: TGCGCCAGCAGCCAAGAGGCGGGAATCTACGAGCAGTACTTC
J gene: TRBJ1-5; clone size: NA; D gene: NA; V gene: TRBV5-1; CDR3 protein: CASSFNSNQPQHF; CDR3 DNA: TGCGCCAGCAGCTTTAATAGCAATCAGCCCCAGCATTTT
J gene: TRBJ2-7; clone size: NA; D gene: TRBD2; V gene: TRBV6-5; CDR3 protein: CASSYGEGTHEQYF; CDR3 DNA: TGTGCCAGCAGTTACGGGGAGGGGACCCACGAGCAGTACTTC